This entry is about one T cell receptor (beta chain). Antigen unknown. TCR templates, around 100,000 per sample, were assayed. Using immunoSEQ multiplex PCR, the repertoire was profiled, and TCRdb retains in-frame clones only, with some absent. The sample holds 100,000 or so clones, about 95% seen once. This sample stems from a study of siplizumab effects on memory and regulatory T cells. Study conclusions and caveats: Mappable alloreactive CD4+ clones averaged around 74% Treg-derived with siplizumab versus around 25% in controls.

CDR3 size: 13 residues. V lost 4 bases to trimming and J lost 2 bases; unmatched junction nucleotides: 1. Germline V lookup: CDR1 KGHSH, CDR2 LQKENI. This clonotype was sampled from a human donor in good health. The sequenced material came from Tregs sorted from blood. This chain links TRBV18 with TRBJ1-2; 7 positions agree with TRBD1. The CDR3 coding sequence is TGTGCCAGCTCACAACAGGGGAACTATGGCTACACCTTC. The encoded protein is CASSQQGNYGYTF. Combining the CDR3 with reference TRBV18 and TRBJ1-2 gives the whole variable domain NAGVMQNPRHLVRRRGQEARLRCSPMKGHSHVYWYRQLPEEGLKFMVYLQKENIIDESGMPKERFSAEFPKEGPSILRIQQVVRGDSAAYFCASSQQGNYGYTFGSGTRLTVV.